One and the same sample provided the 11 T cell receptor beta chains below, sequenced in a study of beta chain features in type 1 diabetes. Sequencing targeted expressed TCRB transcripts, as all isolated RNA had been reverse transcribed. The protocol was immunoSEQ multiplex PCR, while the TCRdb copy is restricted to in-frame clones and leaves out a portion. This sample has about 320,000 clones, with 12% to 15% found just once. Sequenced material: central memory CD4+ T cells from blood. All receptors derive from a man aged 30-40 years in good health.

There are a few counts of this clone. The V call is TRBV28, the J call TRBJ1-5; D might be TRBD1 (5 bases). Germline V CDR1 and CDR2: MDHEN, SYDVKM. V was cut by 5 bases and J by 15 bases, with 17 bases left in between. The CDR3 is 12 residues long. The CDR3 region is CASSPGPRERHF. CDR3 DNA: TGTGCCAGCAGTCCAGGGCCAAGGGAGAGGCATTTT.

The chain uses TRBV4-3 and TRBJ2-7, with D tentatively TRBD2 (6 bases). Trimming cost V 0 bases and J 3 bases, with 15 bases left between them. CDR3 length equals 16 residues. Germline CDR1 is LGHNA and CDR2 is YSLEER. For the CDR3, the DNA is TGCGCCAGCAGCCAAGATGGAGTAGCGGAAGTCTACGAGCAGTACTTC. This translates into CASSQDGVAEVYEQYF.

This chain uses TRBV10-3 with TRBJ2-7; D unclear. The V gene's germline CDR1 is ENHRY and CDR2 SYGVKD. The CDR3 is made up of 12 amino acids. V was trimmed by 3 bases and J by 0 bases, leaving 3 bases between them. CDR3 loop: CAISDGSYEQYF. The CDR3 bases are TGTGCCATCAGTGATGGCTCCTACGAGCAGTACTTC.

This chain connects TRBV5-1 to TRBJ2-1; tentatively, D is TRBD1 or TRBD2 (5 bases each). The CDR3 spans 15 residues. Looked up from germline, CDR1 is SGHRS and CDR2 is YFSETQ. Trimming removed 4 bases at V and 7 bases at J, with 18 bases between. The CDR3 nucleotides read TGCGCCAGCAGCCCCAAGAGGGGTCTTAGGAATGAGCAGTTCTTC. Translating gives CASSPKRGLRNEQFF.

This chain links TRBV7-3 with TRBJ1-6; 7 positions match TRBD1. The CDR3 covers 14 residues. Germline V gene lookup returns CDR1 SGHTA and CDR2 FQGTGA. The junction had 5 bases not matched to a gene; V was cut back by 5 bases and J by 7 bases. The CDR3 is CASSLGTENSPLHF. The CDR3, as DNA: TGTGCCAGCAGCCTGGGGACAGAAAATTCACCCCTCCACTTT.

A few counts support this clone. The chain has TRBV27 and TRBJ1-2, with a weak D call TRBD1 (6 bases). The germline V gene encodes CDR1 MNHEY and CDR2 SMNVEV (reference sequence). The V end was cut by 2 bases, the J end by 4 bases, with 23 bases between. This CDR3 comprises 18 residues. DNA of the CDR3: TGTGCCAGCAGTTTAACTAGCCGGAAGGACAGACCAATCTATGGCTACACCTTC. Its protein is CASSLTSRKDRPIYGYTF.

This sequence joins TRBV5-6 and TRBJ2-5; no firm D call. Germline V gives CDR1 SGHDT, CDR2 YYEEEE. V lost 5 bases, J lost 5 bases, and 13 bases lay in between. The CDR3 is 13 amino acids. As DNA, the CDR3 is TGTGCCAGCAGGAGTAACTTCAGGGAGACCCAGTACTTC. Translation: CASRSNFRETQYF.

This chain uses TRBV7-2 with TRBJ2-6; D assignment may be TRBD1 or TRBD2 (5 bases each). With 6 bases removed from V and 0 bases from J, the gap between germline ends came to 12 bases. The germline V gene has CDR1 SGHTA and CDR2 FQGNSA. CDR3 length equals 16 residues. The CDR3 region has the DNA TGTGCCAGCAGGGGACGGGGAGTCTCTGGGGCCAACGTCCTGACTTTC. Its translation: CASRGRGVSGANVLTF.

The V gene is TRBV7-2, the J gene TRBJ2-3; no clear D. The CDR3 extends over 15 amino acids. Looked up from germline, CDR1 is SGHTA and CDR2 is FQGNSA. The germline V and J ends were trimmed by 2 bases and 3 bases, with 12 bases remaining between them. The CDR3 protein is CASSLRPSATDTQYF. Written as DNA, the CDR3 is TGTGCCAGCAGCTTAAGGCCGTCGGCGACAGATACGCAGTATTTT.

The rearrangement joins TRBV11-2 to TRBJ1-2; tentatively, D is TRBD1 (5 bases). Looked up from germline, CDR1 is SGHAT and CDR2 is FQNNGV. Trimming shortened V by 1 base and J by 8 bases, and 11 bases separated the two germline ends. The CDR3 loop spans 13 amino acids. The CDR3 region is CASSLGGDRGYTF. The CDR3 DNA sequence: TGTGCCAGCAGCTTAGGAGGGGATCGGGGCTACACCTTC.

The chain combines TRBV30 with TRBJ1-5; tentative D call: TRBD1 (5 bases). Per germline, CDR1 GTSNPN and CDR2 SVGIG (reference sequence). V was clipped by 2 bases and J by 2 bases, with 7 bases between them. CDR3 length equals 13 residues. The CDR3 region has the DNA TGTGCCTGGAGTACACAGGGCAATCAGCCCCAGCATTTT. The encoded protein is CAWSTQGNQPQHF.